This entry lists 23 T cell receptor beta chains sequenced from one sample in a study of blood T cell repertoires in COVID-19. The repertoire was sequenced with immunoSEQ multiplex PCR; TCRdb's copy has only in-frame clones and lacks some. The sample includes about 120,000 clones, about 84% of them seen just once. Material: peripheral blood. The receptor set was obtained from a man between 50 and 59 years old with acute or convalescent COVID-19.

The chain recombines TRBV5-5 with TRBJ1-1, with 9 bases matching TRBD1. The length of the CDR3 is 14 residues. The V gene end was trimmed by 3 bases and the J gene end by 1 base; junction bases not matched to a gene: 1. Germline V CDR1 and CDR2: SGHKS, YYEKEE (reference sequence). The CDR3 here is CASSWTGANTEAFF. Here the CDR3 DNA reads TGTGCCAGCAGCTGGACAGGGGCGAACACTGAAGCTTTCTTT.

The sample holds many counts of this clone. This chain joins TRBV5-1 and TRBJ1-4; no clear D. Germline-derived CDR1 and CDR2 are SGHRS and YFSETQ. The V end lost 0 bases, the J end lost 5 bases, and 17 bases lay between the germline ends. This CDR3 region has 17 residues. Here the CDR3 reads CASSLGQVDGWNEKLFF. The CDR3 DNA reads TGCGCCAGCAGCTTGGGTCAGGTCGACGGCTGGAATGAAAAACTGTTTTTT.

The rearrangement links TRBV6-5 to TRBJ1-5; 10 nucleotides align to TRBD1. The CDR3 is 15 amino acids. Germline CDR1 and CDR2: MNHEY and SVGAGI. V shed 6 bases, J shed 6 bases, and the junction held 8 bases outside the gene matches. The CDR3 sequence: CASSAGQGTGQPQHF. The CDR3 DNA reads TGTGCCAGCAGCGCGGGACAGGGGACGGGTCAGCCCCAGCATTTT.

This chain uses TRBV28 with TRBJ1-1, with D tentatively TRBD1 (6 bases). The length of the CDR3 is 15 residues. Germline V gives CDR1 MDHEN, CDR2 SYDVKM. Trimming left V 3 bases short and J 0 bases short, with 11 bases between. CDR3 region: CASSFPGTLNTEAFF. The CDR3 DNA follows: TGTGCCAGCAGTTTCCCCGGGACACTGAACACTGAAGCTTTCTTT.

In DNA, the CDR3 is TGTGCCAGCAGCTTAGGTACGGGGTCCGGCTACACCTTC. Translated, it gives CASSLGTGSGYTF. The rearrangement links TRBV7-8 to TRBJ1-2; D is unresolved. Trimming left V 1 base short and J 8 bases short, with 11 bases between. Germline loops: CDR1 SGHVS, CDR2 FQNEAQ. This CDR3 is built from 13 residues. The complete variable domain, with remaining parts taken from reference TRBV7-8 and TRBJ1-2, reads GAGVSQSPRYKVAKRGQDVALRCDPISGHVSLFWYQQALGQGPEFLTYFQNEAQLDKSGLPSDRFFAERPEGSVSTLKIQRTQQEDSAVYLCASSLGTGSGYTFGSGTRLTVV.

Here the CDR3 DNA reads TGTGCCAGCAGGCATCCGGAAGTAGGACAGGGGGTGAACAATGAGCAGTTCTTC. Translated, it gives CASRHPEVGQGVNNEQFF. The rearrangement links TRBV7-8 to TRBJ2-1; 10 bases are a match to TRBD1. The CDR3 contains 18 residues. Germline values: CDR1 SGHVS, CDR2 FQNEAQ. With 6 bases clipped from V and 5 bases from J, the junction kept 16 bases outside the gene matches.

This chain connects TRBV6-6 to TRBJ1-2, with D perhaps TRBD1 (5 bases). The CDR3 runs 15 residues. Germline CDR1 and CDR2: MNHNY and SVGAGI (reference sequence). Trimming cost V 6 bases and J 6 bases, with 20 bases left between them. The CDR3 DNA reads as TGTGCCAGCAGCCTTGATGCGCGGGGCTGGGATGGCTACACCTTC. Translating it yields CASSLDARGWDGYTF.

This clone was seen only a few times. CDR3 sequence reads: CASSVGVGRYTEAFF. In DNA form, the CDR3 reads TGTGCCAGTAGTGTGGGCGTTGGCAGATACACTGAAGCTTTCTTT. The J gene is TRBJ1-1, the V gene TRBV19; no firm D call. The CDR3 runs 15 residues. CDR1 and CDR2 (germline): LNHDA, SQIVND (reference sequence). V lost 5 bases to trimming and J lost 3 bases, with 16 bases between them.

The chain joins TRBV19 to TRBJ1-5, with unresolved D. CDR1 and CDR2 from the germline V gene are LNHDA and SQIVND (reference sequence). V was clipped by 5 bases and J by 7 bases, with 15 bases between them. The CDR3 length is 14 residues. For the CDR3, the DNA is TGTGCCAGTAGTTCACGGGCTCGGGGACAGCCCCAGCATTTT. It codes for CASSSRARGQPQHF.

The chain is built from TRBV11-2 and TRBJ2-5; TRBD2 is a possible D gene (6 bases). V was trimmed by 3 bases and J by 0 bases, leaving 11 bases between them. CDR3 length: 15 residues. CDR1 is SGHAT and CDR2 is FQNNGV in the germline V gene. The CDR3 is CASSLRGAYQETQYF. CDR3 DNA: TGTGCCAGCAGCTTGCGGGGCGCGTACCAAGAGACCCAGTACTTC.

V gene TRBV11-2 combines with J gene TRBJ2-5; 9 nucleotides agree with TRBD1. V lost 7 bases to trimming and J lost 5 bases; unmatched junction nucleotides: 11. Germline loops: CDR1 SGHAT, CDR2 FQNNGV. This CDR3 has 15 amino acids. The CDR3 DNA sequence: TGTGCCAGCACCGGAACAACAGGGGGCAGGGAGACCCAGTACTTC. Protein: CASTGTTGGRETQYF.

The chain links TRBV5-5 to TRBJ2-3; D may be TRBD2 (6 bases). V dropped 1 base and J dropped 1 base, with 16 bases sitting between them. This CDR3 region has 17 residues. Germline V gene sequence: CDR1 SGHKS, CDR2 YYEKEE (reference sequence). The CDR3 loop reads CASSLLRLALRTDTQYF. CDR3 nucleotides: TGTGCCAGCAGCTTGCTGAGGCTAGCGCTGCGCACAGATACGCAGTATTTT. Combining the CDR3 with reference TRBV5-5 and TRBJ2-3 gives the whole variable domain DAGVTQSPTHLIKTRGQQVTLRCSPISGHKSVSWYQQVLGQGPQFIFQYYEKEERGRGNFPDRFSARQFPNYSSELNVNALLLGDSALYLCASSLLRLALRTDTQYFGPGTRLTVL.

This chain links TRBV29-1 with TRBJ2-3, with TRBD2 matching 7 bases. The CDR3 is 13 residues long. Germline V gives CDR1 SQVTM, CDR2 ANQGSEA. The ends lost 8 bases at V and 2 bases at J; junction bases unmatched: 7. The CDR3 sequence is CSTQRGTTDTQYF. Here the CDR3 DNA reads TGCAGCACCCAGCGGGGCACCACAGATACGCAGTATTTT.

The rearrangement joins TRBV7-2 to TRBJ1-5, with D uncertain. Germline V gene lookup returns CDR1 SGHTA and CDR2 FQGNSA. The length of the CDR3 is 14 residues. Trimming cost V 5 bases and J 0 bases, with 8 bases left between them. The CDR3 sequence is CASSVEHSNQPQHF. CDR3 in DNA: TGTGCCAGCAGCGTAGAACATAGCAATCAGCCCCAGCATTTT.

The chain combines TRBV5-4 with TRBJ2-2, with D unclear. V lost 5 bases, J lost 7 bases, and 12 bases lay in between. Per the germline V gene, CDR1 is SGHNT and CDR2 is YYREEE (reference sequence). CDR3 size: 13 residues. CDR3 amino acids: CASRATAYGELFF. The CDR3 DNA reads TGTGCCAGCAGAGCCACAGCTTACGGGGAGCTGTTTTTT.

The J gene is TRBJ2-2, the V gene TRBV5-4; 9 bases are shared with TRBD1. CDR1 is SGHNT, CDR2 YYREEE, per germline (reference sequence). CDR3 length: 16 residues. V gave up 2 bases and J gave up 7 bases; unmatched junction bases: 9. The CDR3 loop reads CASSFGTGSRNGELFF. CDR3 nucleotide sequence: TGTGCCAGCAGCTTTGGGACAGGGAGTCGGAACGGGGAGCTGTTTTTT.

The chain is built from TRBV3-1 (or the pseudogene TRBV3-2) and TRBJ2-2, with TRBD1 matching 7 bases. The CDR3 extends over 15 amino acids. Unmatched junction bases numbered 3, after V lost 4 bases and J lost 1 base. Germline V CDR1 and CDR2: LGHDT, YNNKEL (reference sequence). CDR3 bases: TGTGCCAGCAGCCCAAGGGACAGGAACACCGGGGAGCTGTTTTTT. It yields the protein CASSPRDRNTGELFF.

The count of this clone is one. In nucleotides, the CDR3 is TGTGCCTGGAGTGTATCCGAGGGCTACGAGCAGTACGTC. Its translation is CAWSVSEGYEQYV. The chain joins TRBV30 to TRBJ2-7; tentatively, D is TRBD2 (5 bases). Trimming left V 0 bases short and J 3 bases short, with 9 bases between. Germline lookup yields CDR1 GTSNPN and CDR2 SVGIG (reference sequence). The CDR3 is 13 residues long.

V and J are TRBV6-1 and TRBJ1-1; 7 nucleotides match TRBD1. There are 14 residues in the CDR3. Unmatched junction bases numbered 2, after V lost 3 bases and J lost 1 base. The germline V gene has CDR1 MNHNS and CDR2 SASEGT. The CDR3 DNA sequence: TGTGCCAGCAGTGAGCACAGGGGGAACACTGAAGCTTTCTTT. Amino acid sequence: CASSEHRGNTEAFF.

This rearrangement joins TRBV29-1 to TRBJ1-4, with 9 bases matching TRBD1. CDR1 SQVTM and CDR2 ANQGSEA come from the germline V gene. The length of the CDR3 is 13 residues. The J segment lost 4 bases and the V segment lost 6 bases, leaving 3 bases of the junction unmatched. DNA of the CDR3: TGCAGCGTGGGGACAGGGATTAATGAAAAACTGTTTTTT. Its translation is CSVGTGINEKLFF.

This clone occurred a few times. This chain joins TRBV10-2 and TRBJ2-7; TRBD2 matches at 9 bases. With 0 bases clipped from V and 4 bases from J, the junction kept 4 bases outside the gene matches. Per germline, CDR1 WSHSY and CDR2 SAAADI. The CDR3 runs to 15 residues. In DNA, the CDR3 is TGCGCCAGCAGTGAGTCCCTAGCGGGGATTTACGAGCAGTACGTC. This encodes CASSESLAGIYEQYV.

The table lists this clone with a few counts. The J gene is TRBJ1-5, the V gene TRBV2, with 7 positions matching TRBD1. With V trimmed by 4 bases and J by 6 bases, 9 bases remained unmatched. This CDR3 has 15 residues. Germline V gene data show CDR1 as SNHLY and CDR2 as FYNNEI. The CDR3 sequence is CASSVRQGPVQPQHF. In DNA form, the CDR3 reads TGTGCCAGCAGTGTAAGACAGGGCCCGGTTCAGCCCCAGCATTTT.

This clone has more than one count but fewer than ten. The CDR3 spells CASSLPGRNEQYF. DNA of the CDR3: TGTGCCAGCAGCTTGCCAGGGAGGAACGAGCAGTACTTC. The rearrangement uses TRBV5-4 and TRBJ2-7, with D perhaps matching TRBD2 (6 bases). The CDR3 extends over 13 amino acids. Germline assignment: CDR1 SGHNT and CDR2 YYREEE (reference sequence). Trimming stripped 1 base from V and 5 bases from J, with 10 bases between.